This TCR beta chain was captured by sequencing in a study of blood T cell repertoires in COVID-19. Measured with immunoSEQ multiplex PCR; TCRdb has only the in-frame clones, and not every one. Among about 130,000 clones, 65% to 85% were seen once, and the ten largest hold more than 1.5%. Trimming left V 1 base short and J 1 base short, with 13 bases between. Germline V CDR1 and CDR2: SGHVS, FNYEAQ. This CDR3 is 16 amino acids long. The chain carries TRBV7-6 and TRBJ2-5; D is unresolved. The clonotype comes from a man aged 65 to 79 with acute or convalescent COVID-19. Sequencing was done on a sample of peripheral blood. The CDR3 spells CASSLGLKEIQETQYF. CDR3 DNA sequence: TGTGCCAGCAGCTTAGGTCTTAAGGAGATCCAAGAGACCCAGTACTTC.